This T cell receptor beta chain derives from a study of T cells after yellow fever vaccination. Study findings and constraints: FACS-sorted repertoires could harbor abundant contaminating bulk-population clonotypes. Researchers noted that a small share of clonotypes showed up in both CD4 and CD8 compartments.

The CDR3 sequence is 13 residues long. The V and J ends lost 5 bases and 3 bases respectively, with 11 bases between them. The germline V gene encodes CDR1 SGHTA and CDR2 FQGNSA. MiXCR, run by TCRdb on the 5' RACE reads, gives a single entry per CDR3 protein. The profile shows 300,000 or so distinct CDR3 sequences, about 8.3% of them singletons. This clonotype was counted a few times. What it recognizes is unknown. This chain joins TRBV7-2 and TRBJ2-7; TRBD1 is a possible D gene (6 bases). The TCR originated in a man between 18 and 29 years old who received the YFV17D yellow fever vaccine. This specimen was PBMCs, taken about 49 days after the first yellow fever vaccination. The CDR3, as DNA: TGTGCCAGCAGCCGCAGGACAGACTACGAGCAGTACTTC. This codes for CASSRRTDYEQYF.